This TCR beta chain was found in a study of control samples from healthy donors and cancer patients. The CDR3 consists of 13 residues. The V gene's germline CDR1 is SGHNT and CDR2 YYREEE (reference sequence). V was pared by 8 bases and J by 6 bases, with 18 bases between. Profiled with immunoSEQ multiplex PCR; TCRdb holds only in-frame clones, not every one. The data hold 65,000 to 95,000 clones, with roughly 86% observed a single time. The chain carries TRBV5-4 and TRBJ2-7, with TRBD2 as a possible D gene (6 bases). The source of this sequence is a man aged 50-60 years in good health. Sequencing was carried out using blood. The CDR3 spells CASRRDFASEQYF. The CDR3 nucleotides are TGTGCCAGTCGCCGGGACTTTGCATCCGAGCAGTACTTC.